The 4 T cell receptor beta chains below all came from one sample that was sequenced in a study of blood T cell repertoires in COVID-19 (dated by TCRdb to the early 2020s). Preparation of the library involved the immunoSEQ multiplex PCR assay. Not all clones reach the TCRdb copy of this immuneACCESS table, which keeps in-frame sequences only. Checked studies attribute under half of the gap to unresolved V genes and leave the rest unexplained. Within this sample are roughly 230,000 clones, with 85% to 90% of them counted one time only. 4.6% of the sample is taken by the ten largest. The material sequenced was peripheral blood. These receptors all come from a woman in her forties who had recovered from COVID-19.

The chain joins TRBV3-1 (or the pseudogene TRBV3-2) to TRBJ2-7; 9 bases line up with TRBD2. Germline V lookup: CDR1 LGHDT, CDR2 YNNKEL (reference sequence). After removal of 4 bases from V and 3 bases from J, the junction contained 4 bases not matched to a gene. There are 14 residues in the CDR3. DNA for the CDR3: TGTGCCAGCAGCCGATTAGCGGGGGACTACGAGCAGTACTTC. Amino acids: CASSRLAGDYEQYF.

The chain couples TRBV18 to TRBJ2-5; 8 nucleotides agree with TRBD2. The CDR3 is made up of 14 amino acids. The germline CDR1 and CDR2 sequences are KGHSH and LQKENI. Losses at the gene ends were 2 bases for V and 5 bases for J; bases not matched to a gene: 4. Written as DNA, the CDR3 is TGTGCCAGCTCACCAGCGGGAGGTTCGGAGACCCAGTACTTC. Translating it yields CASSPAGGSETQYF. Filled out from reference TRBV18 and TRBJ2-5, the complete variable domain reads NAGVMQNPRHLVRRRGQEARLRCSPMKGHSHVYWYRQLPEEGLKFMVYLQKENIIDESGMPKERFSAEFPKEGPSILRIQQVVRGDSAAYFCASSPAGGSETQYFGPGTRLLVL.

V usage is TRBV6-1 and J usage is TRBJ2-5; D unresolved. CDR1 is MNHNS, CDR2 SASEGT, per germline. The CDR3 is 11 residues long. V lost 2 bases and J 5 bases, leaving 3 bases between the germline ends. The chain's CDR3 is CASSEPETQYF. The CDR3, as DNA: TGTGCCAGCAGTGAACCGGAGACCCAGTACTTC.

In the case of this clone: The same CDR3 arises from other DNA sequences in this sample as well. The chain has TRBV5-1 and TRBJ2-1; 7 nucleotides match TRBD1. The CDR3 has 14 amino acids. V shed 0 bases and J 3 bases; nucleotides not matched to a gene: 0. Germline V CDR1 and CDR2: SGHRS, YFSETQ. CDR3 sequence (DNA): TGCGCCAGCAGCTTGGGACAGGGCTACAATGAGCAGTTCTTC. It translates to CASSLGQGYNEQFF.